Listed below are T cell receptor beta chains from one sample, sequenced in a study of neurological immune-mediated disorders. TCRdb recomputed calls from the 5' RACE reads with MiXCR, one row per CDR3 protein. The table includes some 77,000 distinct CDR3 sequences, approximately 15% detected once. Sequencing used PBMCs. These receptor sequences come from a female donor with HTLV-1-associated myelopathy (HAM/TSP). The CDR3 runs from the conserved cysteine through the conserved F or W. The D gene is left open where the match is weak. Size values are once, few and many counts, or a class for expanded clones, and some rows have none.

clone_size	cdr3_length	d_call	v_call	j_call	cdr3_aa	cdr3_nt
many	10	-	TRBV6-2/TRBV6-3	TRBJ2-3	CASSYDTQYF	TGTGCCAGCAGTTACGACACGCAGTATTTT
-	15	-	TRBV28	TRBJ2-1	CASSLPWALTDEQLF	TGTGCCAGCAGTTTACCCTGGGCCTTAACAGATGAGCAGCTCTTC
many	15	TRBD2	TRBV5-1	TRBJ2-1	CASTRLAGSYNEQFF	TGCGCCAGCACGCGACTAGCGGGCTCCTACAATGAGCAGTTCTTC
many	12	-	TRBV6-6	TRBJ2-7	CASRPTSYEQYF	TGTGCCAGCAGACCAACTTCCTACGAGCAGTACTTC
many	13	-	TRBV20-1	TRBJ2-7	CSAPGTYSYEQYF	TGCAGTGCTCCCGGGACATATTCTTACGAGCAGTACTTC
-	11	-	TRBV20-1	TRBJ1-1	CSVRHAPEAFF	TGCAGTGTTAGACACGCACCTGAAGCTTTCTTT
-	19	TRBD2	TRBV11-2	TRBJ2-7	CASSFGGERLAGWTYEQYF	TGTGCCAGCAGCTTCGGCGGGGAAAGACTAGCGGGGTGGACCTACGAGCAGTACTTC
many	15	-	TRBV20-1	TRBJ2-2	CSARGQFLGTGELFF	TGCAGTGCTAGAGGGCAGTTTTTGGGTACCGGGGAGCTGTTTTTT
many	16	-	TRBV5-1	TRBJ1-6	CASSLAGERYGSPLHF	TGCGCCAGCAGCCTCGCAGGGGAGAGGTATGGTTCACCCCTCCACTTT
many	12	-	TRBV6-1	TRBJ1-2	CASRGDNYGYTF	TGTGCCAGCAGGGGGGACAACTATGGCTACACCTTC
-	15	TRBD2	TRBV27	TRBJ2-7	CASSRTSGGRYEQYF	TGTGCCAGCAGTCGGACTAGCGGGGGGCGGTACGAGCAGTACTTC
-	15	TRBD2	TRBV20-1	TRBJ2-3	CSARDERGGTDTQYF	TGCAGTGCTAGAGATGAGCGGGGGGGTACAGATACGCAGTATTTT
many	14	-	TRBV7-2	TRBJ1-6	CASSPRRTNSPLHF	TGTGCCAGCAGCCCCAGGCGGACTAATTCACCCCTCCACTTT
many	14	TRBD2	TRBV15	TRBJ2-3	CATRPSGGTDTQYF	TGTGCCACCAGGCCTAGCGGGGGCACAGATACGCAGTATTTT
-	16	TRBD2	TRBV7-9	TRBJ2-1	CASRHTSSGAYNEQFF	TGTGCCAGCAGGCATACTTCTAGCGGAGCCTACAATGAGCAGTTCTTC
many	16	TRBD2	TRBV5-1	TRBJ2-7	CASSESSGGSSYEQYF	TGCGCCAGCAGCGAGTCTAGCGGGGGGAGCTCCTACGAGCAGTACTTC
-	13	-	TRBV19	TRBJ2-7	CASSADRWSEQYF	TGTGCCAGTAGTGCAGACAGGTGGAGCGAGCAGTACTTC
few	14	-	TRBV12-3/TRBV12-4	TRBJ2-2	CASSLRPNTGELFF	TGTGCCAGCAGTCTTAGACCGAACACCGGGGAGCTGTTTTTT
many	17	-	TRBV3-1	TRBJ1-3	CASSQVLQGRLGNTIYF	TGTGCCAGCAGCCAAGTTCTTCAAGGACGCCTGGGAAACACCATATATTTT
many	15	TRBD1	TRBV20-1	TRBJ2-7	CSASEDRASPYEQYF	TGCAGTGCTAGTGAGGACAGGGCCAGCCCCTACGAGCAGTACTTC
many	13	-	TRBV6-5	TRBJ2-5	CASKGATYETQYF	TGTGCCAGCAAAGGGGCGACGTACGAGACCCAGTACTTC
-	15	-	TRBV20-1	TRBJ1-5	CSAPGGTIRNQPQHF	TGCAGTGCCCCCGGGGGGACTATACGCAATCAGCCCCAGCATTTT
many	14	TRBD1	TRBV5-1	TRBJ1-5	CASSPGTANQPQHF	TGCGCCAGCAGCCCAGGGACAGCCAATCAGCCCCAGCATTTT
many	13	TRBD1	TRBV7-9	TRBJ2-3	CASSTGQGDTQYF	TGTGCCAGCAGCACGGGACAGGGAGATACGCAGTATTTT
many	14	-	TRBV25-1	TRBJ2-3	CASSETRGTDTQYF	TGTGCCAGCAGTGAGACCAGGGGCACAGATACGCAGTATTTT
many	12	-	TRBV28	TRBJ2-2	CASGDRERELFF	TGTGCCAGCGGGGATCGGGAACGGGAGCTGTTTTTT
medium-sized	15	TRBD1	TRBV4-2	TRBJ2-2	CASSPQDRDTGELFF	TGTGCCAGCAGCCCGCAAGACAGGGACACCGGGGAGCTGTTTTTT
many	18	-	TRBV21-1	TRBJ2-2	CASSKDTSGGADTGELFF	TGTGCCAGCAGCAAAGATACTAGCGGGGGGGCTGACACCGGGGAGCTGTTTTTT
many	15	TRBD1	TRBV5-1	TRBJ1-1	CASSYTTGVCTEAFF	TGCGCCAGCAGCTACACAACAGGGGTATGCACTGAAGCTTTCTTT
medium-sized	13	TRBD1	TRBV29-1	TRBJ2-3	CSVGQGATDTQYF	TGCAGCGTTGGACAGGGGGCAACAGATACGCAGTATTTT
many	14	-	TRBV14	TRBJ2-7	CASSMGGRPYEQYF	TGTGCCAGCAGCATGGGAGGACGCCCCTACGAGCAGTACTTC
many	15	TRBD2	TRBV5-1	TRBJ2-3	CASSSSGISTDTQYF	TGCGCCAGCAGCTCTAGCGGGATTAGCACAGATACGCAGTATTTT
many	14	TRBD2	TRBV20-1	TRBJ2-2	CSAVAGGNTGELFF	TGCAGTGCGGTAGCGGGGGGGAACACCGGGGAGCTGTTTTTT
-	15	TRBD1	TRBV6-5	TRBJ1-2	CASSFLDRHNYGYTF	TGTGCCAGCAGTTTCTTGGACAGGCATAACTATGGCTACACCTTC
-	15	-	TRBV18	TRBJ1-4	CASSPPSEVNEKLFF	TGTGCCAGCTCACCACCCTCAGAAGTTAATGAAAAACTGTTTTTT
few	15	TRBD1	TRBV6-6	TRBJ2-7	CASSSQDRAGYEQYF	TGTGCCAGCAGTTCACAGGACAGGGCGGGATACGAGCAGTACTTC
many	15	TRBD2	TRBV9	TRBJ2-7	CASSVGTSPDYEQYF	TGTGCCAGCAGCGTAGGGACTAGTCCTGACTACGAGCAGTACTTC
many	16	-	TRBV5-1	TRBJ2-6	CASSLTSTSGANVLTF	TGCGCCAGCAGCTTGACGTCCACCTCTGGGGCCAACGTCCTGACTTTC
many	16	TRBD2	TRBV7-2	TRBJ2-1	CASSFYRGGSYNEQFF	TGTGCCAGCAGCTTTTACCGGGGGGGCTCCTACAATGAGCAGTTCTTC
many	14	-	TRBV20-1	TRBJ1-5	CSARILAGDQPQHF	TGCAGTGCGAGGATCTTAGCTGGGGATCAGCCCCAGCATTTT
many	15	-	TRBV6-6	TRBJ2-2	CASSYSQGIGGELFF	TGTGCCAGCAGTTACTCCCAGGGAATCGGCGGGGAGCTGTTTTTT
many	15	-	TRBV5-1	TRBJ2-3	CASSLGRASQDTQYF	TGCGCCAGCAGCTTGGGCCGGGCATCGCAGGATACGCAGTATTTT
-	15	-	TRBV7-2	TRBJ2-5	CASSSRTGTQETQYF	TGTGCCAGCAGCTCAAGAACAGGGACTCAAGAGACCCAGTACTTC
many	11	-	TRBV5-1	TRBJ2-3	CASSFGQTQYF	TGCGCCAGCAGCTTTGGACAGACGCAGTATTTT
many	14	TRBD1	TRBV5-6	TRBJ1-6	CASSYGQGGSPLHF	TGTGCCAGCAGCTACGGACAGGGGGGGTCACCCCTCCACTTT
many	14	-	TRBV16	TRBJ2-4	CASSQQGRVNIQYF	TGTGCCAGCAGCCAACAGGGCCGAGTAAACATTCAGTACTTC
-	14	TRBD1	TRBV20-1	TRBJ1-1	CSVRDPGGYTEAFF	TGCAGTGTTAGAGATCCAGGGGGGTACACTGAAGCTTTCTTT
many	13	-	TRBV12-5	TRBJ2-3	CASGSVPPDTQYF	-
many	17	-	TRBV7-9	TRBJ2-3	CASSLPPAGESTDTQYF	TGTGCCAGCAGCTTACCCCCCGCGGGCGAAAGCACAGATACGCAGTATTTT
many	14	-	TRBV6-2/TRBV6-3	TRBJ1-5	CASSWWEDDQPQHF	TGTGCCAGCAGTTGGTGGGAAGACGATCAGCCCCAGCATTTT
many	12	-	TRBV20-1	TRBJ1-1	CSARSPGTEAFF	TGCAGTGCTAGGTCCCCCGGGACTGAAGCTTTCTTT
many	18	TRBD1	TRBV5-1	TRBJ2-6	CASSWGGTGASGANVLTF	TGCGCCAGCAGCTGGGGAGGGACAGGGGCCTCTGGGGCCAACGTCCTGACTTTC
many	13	-	TRBV10-3	TRBJ2-5	CAISESKGETQYF	TGTGCCATCAGTGAGTCGAAGGGAGAGACCCAGTACTTC
-	15	-	TRBV18	TRBJ2-3	CASSPQDGSTDTQYF	TGTGCCAGCTCACCCCAGGACGGGAGCACAGATACGCAGTATTTT
many	14	-	TRBV5-6	TRBJ1-2	CASSLKTGWGGYTF	TGTGCCAGCAGCTTGAAGACCGGGTGGGGAGGCTACACCTTC
many	16	-	TRBV20-1	TRBJ2-3	CSARRLWRGYTDTQYF	TGCAGTGCTAGAAGGTTGTGGCGGGGTTACACAGATACGCAGTATTTT
many	11	-	TRBV20-1	TRBJ2-7	CSASRQFEQYF	TGCAGTGCTAGTCGGCAGTTCGAGCAGTACTTC
many	14	-	TRBV7-9	TRBJ1-1	CASSSNRVNTEAFF	TGTGCCAGCAGCTCTAACAGGGTAAACACTGAAGCTTTCTTT
many	12	-	TRBV20-1	TRBJ1-5	CSASSGNQPQHF	TGCAGTGCTAGCAGCGGAAATCAGCCCCAGCATTTT